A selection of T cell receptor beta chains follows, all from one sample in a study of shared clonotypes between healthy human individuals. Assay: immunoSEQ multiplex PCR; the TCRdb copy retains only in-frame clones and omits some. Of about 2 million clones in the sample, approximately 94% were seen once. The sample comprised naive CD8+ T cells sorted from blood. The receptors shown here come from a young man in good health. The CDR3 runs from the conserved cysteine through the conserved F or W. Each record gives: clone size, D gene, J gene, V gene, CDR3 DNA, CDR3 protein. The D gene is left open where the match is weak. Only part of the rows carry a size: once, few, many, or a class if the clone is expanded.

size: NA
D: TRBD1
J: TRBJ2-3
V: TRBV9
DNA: TGTGCCAGCAGCGTCCGACAAGGGGGACAGACAGATACGCAGTATTTT
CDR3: CASSVRQGGQTDTQYF

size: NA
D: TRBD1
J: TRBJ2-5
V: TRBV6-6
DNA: TGTGCCAGCCATACAGGGGGGAACCTGTACCAAGAGACCCAGTACTTC
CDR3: CASHTGGNLYQETQYF

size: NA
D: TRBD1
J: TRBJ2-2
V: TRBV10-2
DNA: TGCGCCAGCAGTGAACAGGGGTACACCGGGGAGCTGTTTTTT
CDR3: CASSEQGYTGELFF

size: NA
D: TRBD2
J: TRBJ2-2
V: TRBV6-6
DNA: TGTGCCAGCAGTTCTAACTCCGGACTAGCCACCGGGGAGCTGTTTTTT
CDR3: CASSSNSGLATGELFF

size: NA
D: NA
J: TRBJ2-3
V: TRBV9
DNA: TGTGCCAGCAGCGTAGGACAGCCTAACACAGATACGCAGTATTTT
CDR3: CASSVGQPNTDTQYF

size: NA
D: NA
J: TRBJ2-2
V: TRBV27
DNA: TGTGCCAGCAGTTTACGGGGGCTTCGTGGCACCGGGGAGCTGTTTTTT
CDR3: CASSLRGLRGTGELFF

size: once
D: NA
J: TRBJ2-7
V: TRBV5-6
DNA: TGTGCCAGCAGCTTGGTCGTGGGGGAGCAGTACTTC
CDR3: CASSLVVGEQYF

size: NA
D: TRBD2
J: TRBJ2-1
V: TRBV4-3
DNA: TGCGCCAGCAGCCAAGATGGGGGGGATGAGCAGTTCTTC
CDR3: CASSQDGGDEQFF

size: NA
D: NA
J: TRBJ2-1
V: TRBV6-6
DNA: TGTGCCAGCAGTTACGGGGTGGGCTCCTACAATGAGCAGTTCTTC
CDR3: CASSYGVGSYNEQFF

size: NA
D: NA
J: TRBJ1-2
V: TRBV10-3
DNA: TGTGCCATCAGTGAGCCTGGATCGGGCGGACAACTGGGTGGCTACACCTTC
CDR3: CAISEPGSGGQLGGYTF

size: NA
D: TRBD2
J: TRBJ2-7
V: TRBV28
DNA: TGTGCCAGCAGCCGACTAGCGGAGTATTACGAGCAGTACTTC
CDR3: CASSRLAEYYEQYF

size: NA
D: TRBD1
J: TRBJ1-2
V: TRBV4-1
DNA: TGCGCCAGCAGCCAGCCGGGACAGTATTTCTATGGCTACACCTTC
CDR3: CASSQPGQYFYGYTF

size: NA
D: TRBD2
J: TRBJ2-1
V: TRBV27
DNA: TGTGCCAGCAGTTTAATAGCGGGGGGTTACAATGAGCAGTTCTTC
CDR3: CASSLIAGGYNEQFF

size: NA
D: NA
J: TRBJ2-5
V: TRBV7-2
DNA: TGTGCCAGCAGCTTAGGTGTATCCTCGACGGAGACCCAGTACTTC
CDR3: CASSLGVSSTETQYF

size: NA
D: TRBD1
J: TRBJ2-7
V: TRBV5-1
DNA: TGCGCCAGCAGCTTGGGAGTTACCGACAGGGAAGGGATCTACGAGCAGTACTTC
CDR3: CASSLGVTDREGIYEQYF

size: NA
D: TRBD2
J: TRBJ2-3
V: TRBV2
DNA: TGTGCCAGCAGTCGACTAGCGGGAGTGGGGGATACGCAGTATTTT
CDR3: CASSRLAGVGDTQYF

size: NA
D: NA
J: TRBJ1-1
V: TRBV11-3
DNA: TGTGCCAGCAGTTGGGGAGGGGGCACTGAAGCTTTCTTT
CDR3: CASSWGGGTEAFF

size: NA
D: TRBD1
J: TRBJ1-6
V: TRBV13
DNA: TGTGCCAGCAGCTGGACAGGGGCTGACTATAATTCACCCCTCCACTTT
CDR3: CASSWTGADYNSPLHF

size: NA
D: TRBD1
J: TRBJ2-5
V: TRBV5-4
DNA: TGTGCCAGCAGCTCCCCGGGACAGCTCCAAGAGACCCAGTACTTC
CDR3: CASSSPGQLQETQYF

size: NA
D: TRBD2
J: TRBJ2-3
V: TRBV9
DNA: TGTGCCAGCGAGCCGGGACTAGCGATTATTAGCGCAGATACGCAGTATTTT
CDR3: CASEPGLAIISADTQYF

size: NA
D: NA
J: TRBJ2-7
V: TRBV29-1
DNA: TGCAGCGTTATGGGGACCTCCTACGAGCAGTACTTC
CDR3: CSVMGTSYEQYF

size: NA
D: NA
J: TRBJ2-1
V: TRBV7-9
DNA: TGTGCCAGCAGCCCAGGGTACAATGAGCAGTTCTTC
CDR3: CASSPGYNEQFF

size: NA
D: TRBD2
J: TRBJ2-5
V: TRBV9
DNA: TGTGCCAGCAGCCTAGCGGGGGTTGAGGAGACCCAGTACTTC
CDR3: CASSLAGVEETQYF

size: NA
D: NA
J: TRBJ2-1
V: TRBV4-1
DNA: TGCGCCAGCAGCCCAAGGGTATCGGACAATGAGCAGTTCTTC
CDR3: CASSPRVSDNEQFF

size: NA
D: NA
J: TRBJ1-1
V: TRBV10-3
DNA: TGTGCCGCGGGGACGCTAACCGCGAACACTGAAGCTTTCTTT
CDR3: CAAGTLTANTEAFF

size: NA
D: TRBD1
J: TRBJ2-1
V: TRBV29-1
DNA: TGCAGCGTTGCCCGGGACAGTGACAATGAGCAGTTCTTC
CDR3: CSVARDSDNEQFF

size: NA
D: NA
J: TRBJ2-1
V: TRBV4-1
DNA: TGCGCCAGCAGCCCCCTTGGGTATGAGCAGTTCTTC
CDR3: CASSPLGYEQFF

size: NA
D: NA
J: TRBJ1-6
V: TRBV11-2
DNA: TGTGCCAGCAGAACAGGGAGCTCCTATAATTCACCCCTCCACTTT
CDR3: CASRTGSSYNSPLHF

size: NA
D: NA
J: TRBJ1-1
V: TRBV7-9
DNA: TGTGCCAGCACTGGGAGCACTGAAGCTTTCTTT
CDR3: CASTGSTEAFF

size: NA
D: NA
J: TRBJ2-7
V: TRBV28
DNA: TGTGCCAGCAGTTCCTTTCCCGCCGGGACTCAGGACGAGCAGTACTTC
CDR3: CASSSFPAGTQDEQYF

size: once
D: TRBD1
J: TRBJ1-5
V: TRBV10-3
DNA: TGTGCCATTTCGGGACAGTTGATCCCCAAATTATGGAGCAATCAGCCCCAGCATTTT
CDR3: CAISGQLIPKLWSNQPQHF

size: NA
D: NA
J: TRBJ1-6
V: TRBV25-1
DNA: TGTGCCAGCAGTGACAGCCGGGAAGAAAGTACCTATAATTCACCCCTCCACTTT
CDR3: CASSDSREESTYNSPLHF

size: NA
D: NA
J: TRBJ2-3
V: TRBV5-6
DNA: TGTGCCAGCAGCTTGGAGGGAGTTTGGAAAGCAGATACGCAGTATTTT
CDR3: CASSLEGVWKADTQYF

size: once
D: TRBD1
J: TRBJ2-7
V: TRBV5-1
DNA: TGCGCCAGCAGCGCGGACCCGGGACAGGTATACGAGCAGTACTTC
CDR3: CASSADPGQVYEQYF

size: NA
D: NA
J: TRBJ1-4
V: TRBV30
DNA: TGTGCCTGGACGGTAACTAATGAAAAACTGTTTTTT
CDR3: CAWTVTNEKLFF

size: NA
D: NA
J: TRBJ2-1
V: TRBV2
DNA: TGTGCCAGCACCCGGGACAATGAGCAGTTCTTC
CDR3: CASTRDNEQFF

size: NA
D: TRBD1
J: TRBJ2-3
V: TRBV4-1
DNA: TGCGCCAGCAGCCAAGAGGACAGGGCCCCAGATACGCAGTATTTT
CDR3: CASSQEDRAPDTQYF

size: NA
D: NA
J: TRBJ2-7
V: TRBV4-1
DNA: TGCGCCAGCAGACACGTACCGGGCGACGAGCAGTACTTC
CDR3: CASRHVPGDEQYF

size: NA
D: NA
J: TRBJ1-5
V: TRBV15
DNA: TGTGCCACCAGCAGAGATCAAGGATTAAATCAGCCCCAGCATTTT
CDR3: CATSRDQGLNQPQHF

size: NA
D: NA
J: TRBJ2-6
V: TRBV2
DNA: TGTGCCAGCAGGGCTTCAGGGGCTGGGGCCAACGTCCTGACTTTC
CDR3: CASRASGAGANVLTF